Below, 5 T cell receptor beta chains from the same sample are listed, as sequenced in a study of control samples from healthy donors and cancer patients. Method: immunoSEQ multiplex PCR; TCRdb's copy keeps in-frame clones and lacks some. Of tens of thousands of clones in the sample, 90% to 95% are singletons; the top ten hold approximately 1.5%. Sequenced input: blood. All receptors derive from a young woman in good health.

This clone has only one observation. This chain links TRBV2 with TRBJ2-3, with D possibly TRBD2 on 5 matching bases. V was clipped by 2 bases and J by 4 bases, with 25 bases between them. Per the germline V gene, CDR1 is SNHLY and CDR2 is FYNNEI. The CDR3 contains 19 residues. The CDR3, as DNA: TGTGCCAGCAGTGAATCCTTGTCTCTCCTCGGGGTGCTCCCAGATACGCAGTATTTT. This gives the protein CASSESLSLLGVLPDTQYF.

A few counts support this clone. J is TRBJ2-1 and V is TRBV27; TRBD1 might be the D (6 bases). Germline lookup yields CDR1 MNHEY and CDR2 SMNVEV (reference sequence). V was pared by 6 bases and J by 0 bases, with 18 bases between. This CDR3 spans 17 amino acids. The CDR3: CASRPNPGTLSYNEQFF. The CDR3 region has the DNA TGTGCCAGCAGGCCTAACCCCGGGACACTCTCCTACAATGAGCAGTTCTTC.

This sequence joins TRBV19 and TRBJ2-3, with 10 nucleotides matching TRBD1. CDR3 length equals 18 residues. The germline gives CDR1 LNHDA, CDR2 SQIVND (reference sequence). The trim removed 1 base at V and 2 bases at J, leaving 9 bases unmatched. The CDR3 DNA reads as TGTGCCAGTAGTATAGGGAAGACAGGGGGCCCCTTCACAGATACGCAGTATTTT. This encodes CASSIGKTGGPFTDTQYF.

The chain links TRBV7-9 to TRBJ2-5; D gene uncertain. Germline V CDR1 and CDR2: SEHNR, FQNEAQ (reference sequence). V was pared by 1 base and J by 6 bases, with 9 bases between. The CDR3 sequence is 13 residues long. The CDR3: CASSLVFRKTQYF. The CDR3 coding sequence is TGTGCCAGCAGCTTAGTATTTCGGAAGACCCAGTACTTC.

CDR3 nucleotide sequence: TGTGCCAGCAGCTTCGGGACAGGGGGTACGGAGACCCAGTACTTC. Translating it yields CASSFGTGGTETQYF. The gene calls are TRBV11-2 and TRBJ2-5; TRBD1 aligns across 11 bases. Germline lookup yields CDR1 SGHAT and CDR2 FQNNGV. CDR3 size: 15 residues. Trimming removed 3 bases from V and 5 bases from J; junction bases left unmatched: 5.